The rows below give T cell receptor beta chains drawn from one sample of a study of CD8+ T cells in alopecia areata. Measured with immunoSEQ multiplex PCR; TCRdb has only the in-frame clones, and not every one. The sample comprises more than 150,000 clones, around three fifths of which are singletons, and approximately 15% rests with the top ten. This specimen was CD4+ T cells sorted from blood, taken at week 0. The receptors derive from a human donor with alopecia areata. Each CDR3 is given with its conserved first and last residue. Fields, in order: D gene, clone size, V gene, J gene, CDR3 protein, CDR3 DNA. A D gene is named only where the DNA matches it firmly. Some rows have no size entry. The others give once, few or many, or a class for an expanded clone.

D: NA; size: NA; V: TRBV30; J: TRBJ1-1; CDR3: CAWTTQINTEAFF; DNA: TGTGCCTGGACCACCCAGATTAACACTGAAGCTTTCTTT
D: NA; size: NA; V: TRBV5-6; J: TRBJ2-2; CDR3: CASRETGTNTGELFF; DNA: TGTGCCAGCAGAGAGACGGGGACGAACACCGGGGAGCTGTTTTTT
D: NA; size: NA; V: TRBV2; J: TRBJ1-1; CDR3: CALRGDLNTEAFF; DNA: TGTGCCCTGAGAGGGGATTTGAACACTGAAGCTTTCTTT
D: NA; size: few; V: TRBV2; J: TRBJ2-7; CDR3: CASSLQGPYEQYF; DNA: TGTGCCAGCAGTCTACAGGGACCCTACGAGCAGTACTTC
D: TRBD1; size: NA; V: TRBV5-1; J: TRBJ2-7; CDR3: CASRGQERIYYEQYF; DNA: TGCGCCAGCAGAGGACAGGAAAGGATTTACTACGAGCAGTACTTC
D: NA; size: few; V: TRBV5-8; J: TRBJ2-3; CDR3: CASSLGRDRAGWDTQYF; DNA: TGTGCCAGCAGCCTGGGAAGGGACAGAGCGGGGTGGGATACGCAGTATTTT
D: TRBD1; size: NA; V: TRBV6-1; J: TRBJ1-4; CDR3: CASTWDRGSEKLFF; DNA: TGTGCCAGCACATGGGACAGGGGTTCTGAAAAACTGTTTTTT
D: TRBD1; size: few; V: TRBV27; J: TRBJ2-7; CDR3: CASSTGGYEQYF; DNA: TGTGCCAGCAGTACAGGGGGTTACGAGCAGTACTTC
D: TRBD1; size: few; V: TRBV29-1; J: TRBJ1-5; CDR3: CSVVTGTGQPQHF; DNA: TGCAGCGTTGTTACAGGGACAGGACAGCCCCAGCATTTT
D: NA; size: NA; V: TRBV30; J: TRBJ1-1; CDR3: CAWSVRVDTEAFF; DNA: TGTGCCTGGAGTGTTCGGGTCGACACTGAAGCTTTCTTT
D: NA; size: NA; V: TRBV7-9; J: TRBJ1-2; CDR3: CASSPTGFMDGYTF; DNA: TGTGCCAGCAGCCCTACAGGGTTCATGGATGGCTACACCTTC
D: NA; size: NA; V: TRBV4-2; J: TRBJ1-1; CDR3: CASSQDVSGLSNTEAFF; DNA: TGTGCCAGCAGCCAAGATGTCAGCGGGTTGTCTAACACTGAAGCTTTCTTT
D: TRBD1; size: NA; V: TRBV12-5; J: TRBJ2-4; CDR3: CASGLGQGNDIQYF; DNA: TGTGCTAGTGGTTTGGGACAGGGGAACGACATTCAGTACTTC
D: NA; size: few; V: TRBV11-2; J: TRBJ1-6; CDR3: CASSLARAYNSPLHF; DNA: TGTGCCAGCAGCTTAGCTAGGGCCTATAATTCACCCCTCCACTTT
D: NA; size: NA; V: TRBV6-5; J: TRBJ1-2; CDR3: CASSYSWQGAYGYTF; DNA: TGTGCCAGCAGTTACTCGTGGCAGGGAGCGTATGGCTACACCTTC
D: NA; size: NA; V: TRBV29-1; J: TRBJ2-4; CDR3: CSVGVGSGAKNIQYF; DNA: TGCAGCGTTGGGGTGGGGTCGGGAGCCAAAAACATTCAGTACTTC
D: TRBD2; size: few; V: TRBV30; J: TRBJ2-7; CDR3: CAWKRAGPYEQYF; DNA: TGTGCCTGGAAGAGAGCGGGGCCCTACGAGCAGTACTTC
D: TRBD1; size: NA; V: TRBV6-6; J: TRBJ1-2; CDR3: CASSYQGQGRRDGYTF; DNA: TGTGCCAGCAGTTACCAGGGACAGGGACGGAGGGATGGCTACACCTTC
D: NA; size: NA; V: TRBV5-1; J: TRBJ2-7; CDR3: CASSPDAYEQYF; DNA: TGCGCCAGCAGCCCGGACGCCTACGAGCAGTACTTC
D: NA; size: few; V: TRBV29-1; J: TRBJ1-2; CDR3: CSVVDSPRGGYTF; DNA: TGCAGCGTGGTGGACAGCCCTAGGGGGGGCTACACCTTC
D: TRBD1; size: few; V: TRBV6-5; J: TRBJ1-1; CDR3: CASRYDRGEAFF; DNA: TGTGCCAGCAGATACGACAGGGGTGAAGCTTTCTTT
D: TRBD1; size: NA; V: TRBV5-6; J: TRBJ1-2; CDR3: CASSLTGGGGYTF; DNA: TGTGCCAGCAGCTTGACAGGGGGCGGTGGCTACACCTTC
D: TRBD1; size: few; V: TRBV29-1; J: TRBJ2-5; CDR3: CSVSPGQTLTRETQYF; DNA: TGCAGCGTTTCCCCGGGACAGACTCTAACGCGGGAGACCCAGTACTTC
D: NA; size: NA; V: TRBV2; J: TRBJ1-1; CDR3: CASSDRVNTEAFF; DNA: TGTGCCAGCAGTGATAGGGTGAACACTGAAGCTTTCTTT
D: NA; size: NA; V: TRBV2; J: TRBJ1-2; CDR3: CASSEWWQERGGFYGYTF; DNA: TGTGCCAGCAGTGAATGGTGGCAGGAGAGGGGGGGATTTTATGGCTACACCTTC
D: NA; size: NA; V: TRBV2; J: TRBJ2-5; CDR3: CASSAQGIETQYF; DNA: TGTGCCAGCAGTGCCCAGGGGATTGAGACCCAGTACTTC
D: TRBD1; size: NA; V: TRBV30; J: TRBJ2-7; CDR3: CAWRAQLGTGNTYEQYF; DNA: TGTGCCTGGAGGGCCCAACTCGGGACAGGTAATACCTACGAGCAGTACTTC
D: NA; size: NA; V: TRBV7-3; J: TRBJ2-5; CDR3: CASSAHETQYF; DNA: TGTGCCAGCAGCGCACACGAGACCCAGTACTTC
D: TRBD1; size: NA; V: TRBV27; J: TRBJ1-1; CDR3: CASSQGAKAFF; DNA: TGTGCCAGCAGTCAGGGGGCAAAGGCTTTCTTT
D: NA; size: few; V: TRBV25-1; J: TRBJ2-1; CDR3: CASRPHGDRNNEQFF; DNA: TGTGCCAGCAGACCTCACGGCGACAGAAACAATGAGCAGTTCTTC
D: NA; size: NA; V: TRBV29-1; J: TRBJ2-4; CDR3: CSGSHRGGNIQYF; DNA: TGCAGCGGGAGCCACAGGGGGGGCAACATTCAGTACTTC
D: NA; size: once; V: TRBV9; J: TRBJ1-2; CDR3: CASSKGVYGYTF; DNA: TGTGCCAGCAGCAAAGGTGTCTATGGCTACACCTTC
D: NA; size: NA; V: TRBV7-9; J: TRBJ1-5; CDR3: CASSLGTGANQPQHF; DNA: TGTGCCAGCAGCTTGGGGACGGGCGCTAATCAGCCCCAGCATTTT
D: NA; size: NA; V: TRBV29-1; J: TRBJ1-2; CDR3: CSVEAGTLYGYTF; DNA: TGCAGCGTTGAAGCCGGGACACTCTATGGCTACACCTTC
D: NA; size: NA; V: TRBV7-2; J: TRBJ1-2; CDR3: CASSPRGGTIYGYTF; DNA: TGTGCCAGCAGCCCCCGAGGGGGGACGATCTATGGCTACACCTTC
D: TRBD2; size: NA; V: TRBV29-1; J: TRBJ2-3; CDR3: CSTQAGVHTDTQYF; DNA: TGCAGCACTCAAGCGGGGGTCCACACAGATACGCAGTATTTT
D: NA; size: NA; V: TRBV6-6; J: TRBJ1-6; CDR3: CASIQTSLGYNSPLHF; DNA: TGTGCCAGCATACAGACGTCCCTTGGATATAATTCACCCCTCCACTTT
D: TRBD2; size: NA; V: TRBV30; J: TRBJ2-4; CDR3: CAWSAQRGGKNIQYF; DNA: TGTGCCTGGAGTGCCCAGCGGGGGGGAAAAAACATTCAGTACTTC
D: TRBD1; size: NA; V: TRBV5-1; J: TRBJ2-1; CDR3: CASSLGDRGPYEQFF; DNA: TGCGCCAGCAGCTTGGGCGACAGGGGGCCGTATGAGCAGTTCTTC
D: TRBD1; size: few; V: TRBV2; J: TRBJ2-7; CDR3: CASSIGTGYEQYF; DNA: TGTGCCAGCAGCATCGGGACAGGCTACGAGCAGTACTTC
D: NA; size: NA; V: TRBV29-1; J: TRBJ1-2; CDR3: CSVGSVSNTYGYTF; DNA: TGCAGCGTGGGGAGTGTCTCGAACACCTATGGCTACACCTTC
D: NA; size: NA; V: TRBV9; J: TRBJ2-2; CDR3: CASSVGSSPTGELFF; DNA: TGTGCCAGCAGCGTAGGTTCGTCTCCCACCGGGGAGCTGTTTTTT
D: NA; size: NA; V: TRBV16; J: TRBJ2-2; CDR3: CASTRQSNTGELFF; DNA: TGTGCCAGCACTCGACAGTCGAACACCGGGGAGCTGTTTTTT
D: NA; size: NA; V: TRBV6-5; J: TRBJ2-7; CDR3: CASSYSGGRDHYEQYF; DNA: TGTGCCAGCAGTTACTCGGGGGGACGGGACCACTACGAGCAGTACTTC
D: NA; size: NA; V: TRBV30; J: TRBJ2-2; CDR3: CAWSVNTGELFF; DNA: TGTGCCTGGAGTGTTAACACCGGGGAGCTGTTTTTT
D: NA; size: NA; V: TRBV6-1; J: TRBJ1-2; CDR3: CASSELVIYGYTF; DNA: TGTGCCAGCAGTGAACTGGTTATTTATGGCTACACCTTC
D: TRBD1; size: few; V: TRBV5-6; J: TRBJ1-4; CDR3: CASSRMDRDEKLFF; DNA: TGTGCCAGCAGCCGGATGGACAGGGATGAAAAACTGTTTTTT
D: NA; size: NA; V: TRBV7-2; J: TRBJ2-3; CDR3: CASSLGFVSAGDTQYF; DNA: TGTGCCAGCAGCTTAGGGTTCGTGTCGGCAGGAGATACGCAGTATTTT
D: NA; size: once; V: TRBV29-1; J: TRBJ2-3; CDR3: CSVEGGRDQGTTDTQYF; DNA: TGCAGCGTTGAAGGGGGCCGGGACCAGGGTACCACAGATACGCAGTATTTT
D: TRBD1; size: NA; V: TRBV14; J: TRBJ1-6; CDR3: CASSQYRGVRSPLHF; DNA: TGTGCCAGCAGCCAGTACAGGGGCGTTAGGTCACCCCTCCACTTT
D: NA; size: NA; V: TRBV11-2; J: TRBJ2-2; CDR3: CASSLGGTMVLGELFF; DNA: TGTGCCAGCAGCTTAGGAGGGACCATGGTCCTCGGGGAGCTGTTTTTT
D: NA; size: once; V: TRBV29-1; J: TRBJ1-2; CDR3: CSVGQTTYGYTF; DNA: TGCAGCGTTGGTCAGACTACATATGGCTACACCTTC
D: NA; size: NA; V: TRBV29-1; J: TRBJ1-1; CDR3: CSVEGRLNTEAFF; DNA: TGCAGCGTCGAGGGAAGGTTGAACACTGAAGCTTTCTTT